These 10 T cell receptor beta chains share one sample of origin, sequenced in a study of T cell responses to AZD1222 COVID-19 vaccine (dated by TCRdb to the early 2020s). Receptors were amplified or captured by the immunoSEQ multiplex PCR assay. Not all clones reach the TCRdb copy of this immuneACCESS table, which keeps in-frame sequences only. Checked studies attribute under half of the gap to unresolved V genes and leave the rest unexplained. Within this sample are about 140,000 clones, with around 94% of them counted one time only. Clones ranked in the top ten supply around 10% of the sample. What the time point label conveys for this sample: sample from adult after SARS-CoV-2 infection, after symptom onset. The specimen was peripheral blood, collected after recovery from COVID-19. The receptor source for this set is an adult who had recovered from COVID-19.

CDR3 coding DNA: TGTGCCAGCGGATCGAGGATTGAGACAGGCTATGGCTACACCTTC. This sequence encodes CASGSRIETGYGYTF. The chain combines TRBV2 with TRBJ1-2, with D tentatively TRBD1 (6 bases). The CDR3 has 15 residues. Germline CDR1 SNHLY, CDR2 FYNNEI. The V and J ends lost 8 bases and 4 bases respectively, with 20 bases between them.

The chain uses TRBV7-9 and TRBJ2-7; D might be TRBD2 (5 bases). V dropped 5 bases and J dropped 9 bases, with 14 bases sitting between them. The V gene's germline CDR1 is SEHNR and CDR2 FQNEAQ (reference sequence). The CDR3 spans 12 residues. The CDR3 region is CASSGDGGAQYF. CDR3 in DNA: TGTGCCAGCAGCGGAGACGGAGGAGCGCAGTACTTC.

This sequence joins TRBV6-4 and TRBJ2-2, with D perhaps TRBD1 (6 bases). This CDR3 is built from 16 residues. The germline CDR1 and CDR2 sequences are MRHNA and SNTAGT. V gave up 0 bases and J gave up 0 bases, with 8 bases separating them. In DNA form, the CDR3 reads TGTGCCAGCAGTGACTCGGGACATTCGAACACCGGGGAGCTGTTTTTT. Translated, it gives CASSDSGHSNTGELFF.

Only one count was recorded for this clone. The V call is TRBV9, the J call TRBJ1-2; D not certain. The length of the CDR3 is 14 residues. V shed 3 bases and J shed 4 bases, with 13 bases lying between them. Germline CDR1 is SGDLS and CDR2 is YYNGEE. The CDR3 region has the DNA TGTGCCAGCAGCGCTATTCCACAGTCCTATGGCTACACCTTC. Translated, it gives CASSAIPQSYGYTF.

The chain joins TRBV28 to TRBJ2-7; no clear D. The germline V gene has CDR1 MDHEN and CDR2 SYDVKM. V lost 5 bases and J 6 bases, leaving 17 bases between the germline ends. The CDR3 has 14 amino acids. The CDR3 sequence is CASSPARISSEQYF. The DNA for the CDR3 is TGTGCCAGCAGTCCCGCTCGTATATCGAGCGAGCAGTACTTC. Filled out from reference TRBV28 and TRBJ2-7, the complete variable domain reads DVKVTQSSRYLVKRTGEKVFLECVQDMDHENMFWYRQDPGLGLRLIYFSYDVKMKEKGDIPEGYSVSREKKERFSLILESASTNQTSMYLCASSPARISSEQYFGPGTRLTVT.

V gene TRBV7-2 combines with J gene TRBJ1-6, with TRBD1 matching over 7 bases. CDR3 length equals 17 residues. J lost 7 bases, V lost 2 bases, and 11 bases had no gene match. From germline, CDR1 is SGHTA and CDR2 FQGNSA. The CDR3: CASSLSSGQIKNSPLHF. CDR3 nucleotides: TGTGCCAGCAGCTTATCATCGGGACAGATTAAGAATTCACCCCTCCACTTT.

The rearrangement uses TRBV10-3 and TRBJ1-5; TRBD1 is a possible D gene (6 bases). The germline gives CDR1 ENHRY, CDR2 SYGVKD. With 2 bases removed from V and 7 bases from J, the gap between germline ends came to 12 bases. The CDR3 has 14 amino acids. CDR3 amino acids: CAISEGQGTQPQHF. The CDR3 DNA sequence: TGTGCCATCAGTGAGGGGCAGGGGACGCAGCCCCAGCATTTT.

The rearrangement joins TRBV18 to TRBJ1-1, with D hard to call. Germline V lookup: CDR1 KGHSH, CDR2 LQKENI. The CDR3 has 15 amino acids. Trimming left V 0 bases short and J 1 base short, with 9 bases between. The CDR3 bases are TGTGCCAGCTCACCACCGGTGGTTAAGAACACTGAAGCTTTCTTT. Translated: CASSPPVVKNTEAFF.

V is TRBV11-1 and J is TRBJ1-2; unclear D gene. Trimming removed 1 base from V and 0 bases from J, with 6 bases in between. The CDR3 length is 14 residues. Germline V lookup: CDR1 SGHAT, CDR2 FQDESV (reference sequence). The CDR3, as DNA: TGTGCCAGCAGCTTAGATACAGCTAACTATGGCTACACCTTC. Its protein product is CASSLDTANYGYTF.

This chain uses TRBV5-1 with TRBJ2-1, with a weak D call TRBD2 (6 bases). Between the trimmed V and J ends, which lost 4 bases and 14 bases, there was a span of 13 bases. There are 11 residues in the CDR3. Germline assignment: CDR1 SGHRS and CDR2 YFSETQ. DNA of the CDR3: TGCGCCAGCAGCCGCGGCGGAGGGGAGTTCTTC. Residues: CASSRGGGEFF.